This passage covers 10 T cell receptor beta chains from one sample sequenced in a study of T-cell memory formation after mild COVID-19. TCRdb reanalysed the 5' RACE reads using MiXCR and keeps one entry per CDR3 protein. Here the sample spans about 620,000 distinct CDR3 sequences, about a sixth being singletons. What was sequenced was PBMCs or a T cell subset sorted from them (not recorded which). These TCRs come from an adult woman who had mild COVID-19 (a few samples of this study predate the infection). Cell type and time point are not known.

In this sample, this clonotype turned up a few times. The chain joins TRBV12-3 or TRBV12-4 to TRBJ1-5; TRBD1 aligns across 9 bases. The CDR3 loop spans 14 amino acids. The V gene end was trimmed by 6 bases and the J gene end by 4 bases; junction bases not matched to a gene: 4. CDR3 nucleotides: TGTGCCAGCAGGCCAGGGACAGGGAATCAGCCCCAGCATTTT. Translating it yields CASRPGTGNQPQHF.

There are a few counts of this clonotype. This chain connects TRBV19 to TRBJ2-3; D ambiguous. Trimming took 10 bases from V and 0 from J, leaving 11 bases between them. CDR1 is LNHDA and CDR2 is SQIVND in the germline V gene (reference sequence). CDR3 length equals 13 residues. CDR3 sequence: CATRVSSTDTQYF. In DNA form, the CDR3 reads TGTGCCACAAGGGTCTCGAGCACAGATACGCAGTATTTT.

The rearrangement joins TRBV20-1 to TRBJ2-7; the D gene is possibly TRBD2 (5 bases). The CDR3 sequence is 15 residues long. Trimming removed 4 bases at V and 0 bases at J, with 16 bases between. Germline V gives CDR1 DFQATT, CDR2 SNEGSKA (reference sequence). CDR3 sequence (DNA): TGCAGTGCTAAGCCCGGGGTCCACAGCTCCTACGAGCAGTACTTC. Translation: CSAKPGVHSSYEQYF.

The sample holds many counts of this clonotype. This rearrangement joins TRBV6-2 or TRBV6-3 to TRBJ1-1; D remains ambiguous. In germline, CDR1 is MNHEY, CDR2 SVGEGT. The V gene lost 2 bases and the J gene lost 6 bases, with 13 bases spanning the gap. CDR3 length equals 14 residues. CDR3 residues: CASSYLAPKAEAFF. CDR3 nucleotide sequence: TGTGCCAGCAGTTACCTGGCCCCGAAGGCTGAAGCTTTCTTT.

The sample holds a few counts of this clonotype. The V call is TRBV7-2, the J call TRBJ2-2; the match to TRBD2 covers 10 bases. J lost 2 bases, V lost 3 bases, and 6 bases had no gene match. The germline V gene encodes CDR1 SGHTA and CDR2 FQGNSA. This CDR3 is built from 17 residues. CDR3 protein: CASSFGTSAINTGELFF. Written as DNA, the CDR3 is TGTGCCAGCAGCTTTGGGACTAGCGCGATAAACACCGGGGAGCTGTTTTTT.

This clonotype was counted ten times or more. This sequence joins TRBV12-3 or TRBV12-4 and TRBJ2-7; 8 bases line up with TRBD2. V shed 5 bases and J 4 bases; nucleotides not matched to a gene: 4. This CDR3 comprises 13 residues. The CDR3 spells CASSIGLAYEQYF. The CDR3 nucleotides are TGTGCCAGCAGTATTGGACTAGCATACGAGCAGTACTTC.

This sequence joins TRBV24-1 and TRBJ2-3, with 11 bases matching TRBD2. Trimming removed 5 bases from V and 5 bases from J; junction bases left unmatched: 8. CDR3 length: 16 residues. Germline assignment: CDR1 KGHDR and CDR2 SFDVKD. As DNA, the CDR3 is TGTGCCACCAGTGCGGTACTAGCGGGAGTCAAAGATACGCAGTATTTT. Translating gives CATSAVLAGVKDTQYF.

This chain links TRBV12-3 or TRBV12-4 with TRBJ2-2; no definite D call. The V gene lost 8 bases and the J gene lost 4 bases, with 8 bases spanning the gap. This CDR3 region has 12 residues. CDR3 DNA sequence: TGTGCCAGCCTTCGTGGCACCGGGGAGCTGTTTTTT. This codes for CASLRGTGELFF.

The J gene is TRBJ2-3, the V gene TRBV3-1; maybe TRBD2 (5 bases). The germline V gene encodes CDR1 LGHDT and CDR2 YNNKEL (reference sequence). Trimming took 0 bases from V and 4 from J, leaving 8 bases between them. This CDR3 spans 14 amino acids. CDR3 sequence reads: CASSQDLAPDTQYF. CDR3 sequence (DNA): TGTGCCAGCAGCCAAGATTTAGCGCCAGATACGCAGTATTTT.

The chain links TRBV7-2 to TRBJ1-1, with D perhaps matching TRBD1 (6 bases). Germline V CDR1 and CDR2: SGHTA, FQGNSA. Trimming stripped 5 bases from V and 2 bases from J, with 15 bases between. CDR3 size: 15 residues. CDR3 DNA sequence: TGTGCCAGCAGCCACCCCAGGGGACTTAACACTGAAGCTTTCTTT. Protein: CASSHPRGLNTEAFF.